These 28 T cell receptor beta chains came from one sample sequenced in a study of CD8 T cells in ankylosing spondylitis. TCRdb fed the 5' RACE reads into MiXCR, producing one record per CDR3 protein. This repertoire shows around 160,000 distinct CDR3 sequences, around a tenth found once; its top ten account for about 29%. Sequenced: blood, either unsorted or a sorted T cell fraction (not recorded which). Receptors were obtained from a male donor with ankylosing spondylitis or in good health (not recorded which).

Comments on this clonotype: The conserved phenylalanine or tryptophan normally closing the CDR3 is absent here, so this likely arose from a read error. The DNA is left out, because the CDR3 cannot be placed on it with certainty; the CDR3 is given as TCRdb lists it. The genes are TRBV29-1 and TRBJ2-5; TRBD2, the table's D call, was not compared with the DNA. From its first to its last residue, the CDR3 has 9 amino acids. The germline V gene encodes CDR1 SQVTM and CDR2 ANQGSEA. This CDR3 reads CSADGLYVE.

This clonotype was seen many times. The rearrangement joins TRBV9 to TRBJ2-1, with 8 bases matching TRBD2. In germline, CDR1 is SGDLS, CDR2 YYNGEE. The CDR3 contains 15 residues. Trimming removed 3 bases from V and 6 bases from J; junction bases left unmatched: 8. The CDR3, as DNA: TGTGCCAGCAGCGCCGAGCGGGGGAAGATCAATGAGCAGTTCTTC. This encodes CASSAERGKINEQFF.

This clonotype showed up many times. This chain uses TRBV15 with TRBJ1-5; the match to TRBD1 covers 7 bases. The CDR3 length is 18 residues. Germline V gives CDR1 LNHNV, CDR2 YYDKDF (reference sequence). J lost 3 bases, V lost 3 bases, and 14 bases had no gene match. The CDR3 loop is CATSSRHPPTGLNQPQHF. CDR3 DNA sequence: TGTGCCACCAGCAGCCGTCACCCACCGACAGGGCTCAATCAGCCCCAGCATTTT.

There are many counts of this clonotype. The rearrangement joins TRBV28 to TRBJ2-7; D call uncertain. Trimming removed 3 bases at V and 5 bases at J, with 8 bases between. The CDR3 sequence is 12 residues long. Germline CDR1 MDHEN, CDR2 SYDVKM. The CDR3 here is CASSFLRDEQYF. The CDR3, as DNA: TGTGCCAGCAGTTTCCTTAGAGACGAGCAGTACTTC.

This clonotype has only a few counts. V is TRBV27 and J is TRBJ1-2, with D possibly matching TRBD1 (6 bases). In germline, CDR1 is MNHEY, CDR2 SMNVEV (reference sequence). The V gene lost 3 bases and the J gene lost 4 bases, with 18 bases spanning the gap. This CDR3 region has 16 residues. The DNA for the CDR3 is TGTGCCAGCAGTTTCTCCGGCCTGACAGGAAGCTATGGCTACACCTTC. This sequence encodes CASSFSGLTGSYGYTF.

This clonotype was seen many times. The genes are TRBV21-1 and TRBJ2-7. TRBV21-1 is a pseudogene. The CDR3 has 14 amino acids. CDR3 sequence (DNA): TGTGCCAGCAGCAAATCAGACGAATTCTACGAGCAGTACTTC. Protein product: CASSKSDEFYEQYF.

This clonotype has a handful of counts. The chain joins TRBV12-3 or TRBV12-4 to TRBJ2-7; D gene uncertain. The V end lost 3 bases, the J end lost 3 bases, and 12 bases lay between the germline ends. The CDR3 spans 14 residues. The CDR3 reads CASSFAYPGYEQYF. The CDR3 nucleotides read TGTGCCAGCAGTTTTGCCTACCCGGGCTACGAGCAGTACTTC.

The chain recombines TRBV12-3 or TRBV12-4 with TRBJ2-3, with 9 bases matching TRBD2. The CDR3 has 17 residues. With 6 bases clipped from V and 0 bases from J, the junction kept 10 bases outside the gene matches. The CDR3 region has the DNA TGTGCCAGCAGCCCTAGGGGCGGGGGGGTCAGCACAGATACGCAGTATTTT. It codes for CASSPRGGGVSTDTQYF.

This clonotype was recorded many times. The rearrangement links TRBV5-6 to TRBJ2-7; no clear D. Germline assignment: CDR1 SGHDT and CDR2 YYEEEE. The CDR3 is 13 residues long. Deletions cut 1 base from V and 2 bases from J, with 7 bases between. CDR3: CASSLNRAYEQYF. The CDR3 nucleotides are TGTGCCAGCAGCTTGAACAGAGCCTACGAGCAGTACTTC.

The chain joins TRBV6-5 to TRBJ2-3; TRBD2 agrees at 7 bases. Per the germline V gene, CDR1 is MNHEY and CDR2 is SVGAGI. Trimming at V came to 0 bases and at J to 2 bases, leaving 11 bases not matched to a gene. The CDR3 totals 18 residues. The CDR3 DNA reads as TGTGCCAGCAGTTACTCGGGGTGGTGGGGGGGGGACACAGATACGCAGTATTTT. Translated, it gives CASSYSGWWGGDTDTQYF.

There are many counts of this clonotype. This chain uses TRBV12-3 or TRBV12-4 with TRBJ2-1; D gene ambiguous. V lost 3 bases to trimming and J lost 9 bases, with 15 bases between them. This CDR3 spans 14 amino acids. The CDR3 region is CASSFRTNYAEQFF. CDR3 in DNA: TGTGCCAGCAGTTTCAGAACTAACTACGCTGAGCAGTTCTTC.

Turning to this clonotype: It is unclear where the CDR3 begins or ends on the DNA, so no DNA is shown, and the CDR3 is as TCRdb lists it. The CDR3 spells CISVPESGVYSNQPQHF. The chain carries TRBV7-5 and TRBJ1-5. TRBV7-5 is labeled a pseudogene. The CDR3 numbers 17 amino acids, ends counted.

About this clonotype itself: A junction end diverges from the germline sequence, so it may reflect a read error. The V call is TRBV5-1, the J call TRBJ1-2; TRBD1 agrees at 9 bases. This CDR3 comprises 16 residues. Germline CDR1 SGHRS, CDR2 YFSETQ. The CDR3 sequence is CASSLGQGSNYYGYTF. Here the CDR3 DNA reads TGCGCCAGCAGTTTGGGACAGGGCTCTAACTACTATGGCTACACCTTC.

This chain uses TRBV24-1 with TRBJ2-1; the D gene is possibly TRBD1 (5 bases). This CDR3 spans 16 amino acids. CDR1 and CDR2 from the germline V gene are KGHDR and SFDVKD. The V end lost 4 bases, the J end lost 5 bases, and 17 bases lay between the germline ends. CDR3 loop: CATSDRDSRTNNEQFF. In DNA, the CDR3 is TGTGCCACCAGTGACCGTGACAGCCGGACGAACAATGAGCAGTTCTTC.

CDR3 coding DNA: TGTGCCAGCAGTGTGACAGGCAGGAATGAAAAACTGTTTTTT. The encoded protein is CASSVTGRNEKLFF. The chain combines TRBV25-1 with TRBJ1-4, with a tentative D call TRBD1 (6 bases). V gave up 4 bases and J gave up 5 bases, with 11 bases separating them. The germline V gene has CDR1 MGHDK and CDR2 SYGVNS. The CDR3 length is 14 residues.

The chain has TRBV12-3 or TRBV12-4 and TRBJ2-7; D is perhaps TRBD1 (6 bases). The V end was cut by 8 bases, the J end by 5 bases, with 16 bases between. The CDR3 loop spans 13 amino acids. The DNA for the CDR3 is TGTGCCAGCGGCCAGGGGTTCCGTAACGAGCAGTACTTC. As protein: CASGQGFRNEQYF.

The rearrangement links TRBV12-3 or TRBV12-4 to TRBJ1-1; tentative D call: TRBD1 (6 bases). This CDR3 is built from 14 residues. V was clipped by 6 bases and J by 4 bases, with 15 bases between them. CDR3: CASSPTGPFTEAFF. CDR3 coding DNA: TGTGCCAGCAGCCCTACAGGGCCCTTCACTGAAGCTTTCTTT.

This clonotype was picked up many times. The chain employs TRBV7-2 and TRBJ1-1; 8 bases align to TRBD1. The CDR3 loop spans 14 amino acids. Trimming removed 5 bases from V and 4 bases from J; junction bases left unmatched: 6. CDR1 is SGHTA and CDR2 is FQGNSA in the germline V gene. Here the CDR3 reads CASSLPTGATEAFF. In DNA form, the CDR3 reads TGTGCCAGCAGCCTCCCGACAGGGGCCACTGAAGCTTTCTTT.

The V and J genes are TRBV12-3 or TRBV12-4 and TRBJ1-3, with D possibly being TRBD1 (6 bases). The CDR3 is made up of 17 amino acids. Trimming pared 1 base from V and 0 bases from J, leaving 13 bases between. The CDR3 spells CASSLGDTVSSGNTIYF. CDR3 nucleotides: TGTGCCAGCAGTTTAGGGGACACAGTTTCCTCTGGAAACACCATATATTTT.

Many counts were recorded for this clonotype. The genes are TRBV29-1 and TRBJ2-5; 7 bases are a match to TRBD2. Germline V gene data show CDR1 as SQVTM and CDR2 as ANQGSEA. The J segment lost 5 bases and the V segment lost 7 bases, leaving 4 bases of the junction unmatched. This CDR3 is 11 amino acids long. Here the CDR3 reads CSGDGGETQYF. As DNA, the CDR3 is TGCAGCGGAGACGGGGGGGAGACCCAGTACTTC.

This clonotype was seen many times. CDR3 DNA: TGCGCCAGCAGCCAAGTCACGACAGGGATCACCGGGGAGCTGTTTTTT. This encodes CASSQVTTGITGELFF. The chain employs TRBV4-3 and TRBJ2-2, with 7 nucleotides matching TRBD1. V shed 1 base, J shed 4 bases, and the junction held 6 bases outside the gene matches. The CDR3 is made up of 16 amino acids. Germline lookup yields CDR1 LGHNA and CDR2 YSLEER.

This clonotype occurred many times. The chain is built from TRBV10-3 and TRBJ2-3; 7 bases fit TRBD1. CDR3 length: 13 amino acids. V was clipped by 6 bases and J by 5 bases; unmatched bases: 5. The germline gives CDR1 ENHRY, CDR2 SYGVKD. In nucleotides, the CDR3 is TGTGCCATCAGACAGGGGATGGGAGATACGCAGTATTTT. It yields the protein CAIRQGMGDTQYF.

This clonotype was counted between two and nine times. The V and J genes are TRBV20-1 and TRBJ2-1; maybe TRBD2 (6 bases). CDR1 is DFQATT, CDR2 SNEGSKA, per germline (reference sequence). This CDR3 contains 13 residues. Trimming took off 4 bases at V and 5 bases at J, with 12 bases between the two ends. The CDR3 bases are TGCAGTGCTACGAGAGGCGGGAACAATGAGCAGTTCTTC. Translated, it gives CSATRGGNNEQFF.

This clonotype was seen repeatedly, ten times or more. The chain carries TRBV15 and TRBJ1-1; D is possibly TRBD1 (5 bases). V was trimmed by 9 bases and J by 7 bases, leaving 18 bases between them. The CDR3 extends over 13 amino acids. Germline loops: CDR1 LNHNV, CDR2 YYDKDF (reference sequence). In nucleotides, the CDR3 is TGTGCCACGAAGCAGGGATGGCGGGATGAAGCTTTCTTT. Translation: CATKQGWRDEAFF. The whole variable domain, filled in from reference TRBV15 and TRBJ1-1, reads DAMVIQNPRYQVTQFGKPVTLSCSQTLNHNVMYWYQQKSSQAPKLLFHYYDKDFNNEADTPDNFQSRRPNTSFCFLDIRSPGLGDTAMYLCATKQGWRDEAFFGQGTRLTVV.

This clonotype was observed at least ten times. The V gene is TRBV20-1, the J gene TRBJ2-1; D uncertain. V was clipped by 4 bases and J by 6 bases, with 16 bases between them. This CDR3 is built from 14 residues. From germline, CDR1 is DFQATT and CDR2 SNEGSKA (reference sequence). CDR3 loop: CSANSPLHRNEQFF. The CDR3, as DNA: TGCAGTGCTAATTCCCCCCTTCATCGCAATGAGCAGTTCTTC.

This clonotype has at least ten counts. CDR3 residues: CASGTTGAYEQYF. The CDR3 DNA follows: TGTGCCAGTGGTACGACAGGGGCCTACGAGCAGTACTTC. The genes are TRBV19 and TRBJ2-7; 8 bases agree with TRBD1. V shed 8 bases, J shed 2 bases, and the junction held 5 bases outside the gene matches. The germline V gene has CDR1 LNHDA and CDR2 SQIVND (reference sequence). The CDR3 is 13 residues long.

There are many counts of this clonotype. CDR3 amino acids: CASSPTPRLAGTGELFF. DNA of the CDR3: TGTGCCAGCAGCCCTACCCCAAGACTAGCGGGCACCGGGGAGCTGTTTTTT. The rearrangement joins TRBV4-2 to TRBJ2-2, with 10 bases matching TRBD2. The germline V gene has CDR1 LGHNA and CDR2 YNFKEQ. The CDR3 has 17 residues. The J segment lost 4 bases and the V segment lost 4 bases, leaving 9 bases of the junction unmatched.

Details on this clonotype: A much more abundant neighbour one base away suggests this may be a read error. This sequence joins TRBV5-1 and TRBJ1-4; D remains ambiguous. The CDR3 sequence is 13 residues long. The V gene lost 0 bases and the J gene lost 10 bases, with 10 bases spanning the gap. Germline lookup yields CDR1 SGHRS and CDR2 YFSETQ. The CDR3 here is CASSLGEDRKLFF. CDR3 DNA: TGCGCCAGCAGCTTGGGGGAGGACCGAAAACTGTTTTTT.